This T cell receptor beta chain was captured in a study of T cell responses to AZD1222 COVID-19 vaccine (dated by TCRdb to the early 2020s). With respect to the entire study: A total of around 240 trial participants underwent TCR sequencing, of whom approximately 200 had received two doses of AZD1222 and around 25 had received two doses of the MenACWY control vaccine. Trial participants were enrolled by age into subgroups of 18-55, 56-69 and 70-plus years, and around 150, 28 and 57 TCR-sequenced participants, respectively, were included in these subgroups. Points the paper makes about the study in general: Participants were mostly white British and included more females than males, and it was suggested by the authors that clonal diversity may have been underestimated. The vaccine-associated CD4 TCRs covered the entire spike protein, and the dominant responses fell in regions 160-218 and 743-854. No day 14 peak-response samples were available, so repertoires were characterized only after the peak T cell response. A significant rise in spike-specific TCR breadth and depth was observed after two AZD1222 doses relative to day 0 and relative to MenACWY recipients. Only six AZD1222 recipients were SARS-CoV-2 seropositive at baseline, limiting conclusions about previously exposed vaccinees. Reportedly, almost half of the unique spike-specific TCRs recognized epitopes lying outside the regions that are mutated in the B.1.351 and B.1.1.7 variants. In the small 56-69-year group, the increase in depth fell short of significance, most likely because of low power.

The time point tag for this specimen amounts to: about 28 days (+/-7) after the second vaccine dose. Explained via the paper, the treatment or condition label denotes: meningococcal conjugate vaccine given as trial control. The vaccinee samples were drawn from two UK trials, COV001 and COV002, one of which was a single-blind randomized controlled phase 2/3 trial testing AZD1222 (ChAdOx1 nCoV-19) in healthy adults. For TCRbeta chain sequencing, PBMC samples from trial participants were taken at day 0 and at day 28 after the second dose. This clone was recorded only once. The antigen this receptor binds is unknown. Within one base of it there is no much larger clone, and no base qualities were kept. The CDR3 regions of human TCRbeta chains were analyzed by immunosequencing. The paper's processing steps were these. Repertoire TCRs were checked for matches against a reference library of SARS-CoV-2-specific TCRs that had been generated using the MIRA antigen-specificity platform. Breadth meant the fraction of unique TCRs that were SARS-CoV-2-associated, whereas depth meant the fraction of total T cells that were SARS-CoV-2-associated. Using the MIRA data, each spike-specific TCR was assigned both to the spike region to which the TCR was reactive and to a CD4 or CD8 class. Log10-transformed breadth and depth values were compared by one-way ANOVA with Sidak's multiple comparisons tests. Entries here come from immuneACCESS through TCRdb and include only in-frame sequences with V and J called. Some clones fail to appear in such tables; in the studies checked, an unresolved V gene covers under half of the shortfall, and the cause of the remainder is unknown. For V, J and clone size, that table is used; D and trimming come from the DNA. The sample data list 160,000 or so clones, and around 90% of these were observed just once. Together, the top ten hold about 4.3% of the sample.

In the germline V gene (reference sequence), CDR1 corresponds to LNHDA and CDR2 to SQIVND. Spanning cysteine to phenylalanine, the CDR3 consists of 16 amino acids. Left in the record is the CDR3 DNA by itself, 48 bases read in frame from the first base. Ends trimmed: V by 4 bases, J by 5 bases; bases unmatched to a gene: 7. The chain employs TRBV19 and TRBJ1-5; the junction holds 11 bases that match TRBD1. The sequence derives from an adult who received the MenACWY meningococcal vaccine as a control. The input for sequencing was peripheral blood, taken 28 days after the second dose of the MenACWY control vaccine. The CDR3 reads CASSTIMDRGHQPQHF. The nucleotide sequence is given as TGTGCCAGTAGTACCATAATGGACAGGGGGCATCAGCCCCAGCATTTT.